A selection of T cell receptor beta chains follows, all from one sample in a study of CD8+ T cells in alopecia areata. TCRdb's table, derived via immunoSEQ multiplex PCR, lists solely in-frame clones and lacks some. The data show about 180,000 clones, over 55% seen once. The starting material was CD4+ T cells sorted from blood, obtained at week 0. Receptor source: a human donor with alopecia areata. Each CDR3 is given with its conserved first and last residue. The order of the fields is CDR3 protein, CDR3 DNA, CDR3 length, J gene, D gene, clone size, V gene. D genes are given only for firm matches. Not all rows give a size; the values are once, few, many and, for expanded clones, a class.

CDR3: CASSLFDNSYEQYF
DNA: TGTGCCAGCAGCTTATTCGACAACTCCTACGAGCAGTACTTC
length: 14
J: TRBJ2-7
D: -
size: -
V: TRBV13

CDR3: CASSFVIDEQFF
DNA: TGCGCCAGCAGCTTTGTGATCGATGAGCAGTTCTTC
length: 12
J: TRBJ2-1
D: -
size: -
V: TRBV5-1

CDR3: CASGELYEQYF
DNA: TGTGCCTCCGGGGAGCTATACGAGCAGTACTTC
length: 11
J: TRBJ2-7
D: -
size: -
V: TRBV10-3

CDR3: CSVEKGQGRYEQYF
DNA: TGCAGCGTTGAAAAGGGACAGGGGAGGTACGAGCAGTACTTC
length: 14
J: TRBJ2-7
D: TRBD1
size: -
V: TRBV29-1

CDR3: CASSRASSGGSEQYF
DNA: TGTGCCAGCAGCCGGGCCTCTAGCGGGGGTAGCGAGCAGTACTTC
length: 15
J: TRBJ2-7
D: TRBD2
size: few
V: TRBV5-6

CDR3: CAWSRGPNTGELFF
DNA: TGTGCCTGGAGCAGGGGCCCGAACACCGGGGAGCTGTTTTTT
length: 14
J: TRBJ2-2
D: -
size: -
V: TRBV30

CDR3: CASSVGLRAGTEAFF
DNA: TGTGCCAGCAGCGTGGGACTTCGAGCGGGCACTGAAGCTTTCTTT
length: 15
J: TRBJ1-1
D: -
size: -
V: TRBV9

CDR3: CASSQDWREQYF
DNA: TGCGCCAGCAGCCAAGATTGGCGGGAGCAGTACTTC
length: 12
J: TRBJ2-7
D: -
size: -
V: TRBV4-1

CDR3: CSVDGDRGSTDTQYF
DNA: TGCAGCGTTGACGGGGACAGGGGGTCAACAGATACGCAGTATTTT
length: 15
J: TRBJ2-3
D: TRBD1
size: -
V: TRBV29-1

CDR3: CSVEEVTGGLSYEQYF
DNA: TGCAGCGTTGAAGAGGTGACAGGGGGCCTCTCCTACGAGCAGTACTTC
length: 16
J: TRBJ2-7
D: TRBD1
size: -
V: TRBV29-1

CDR3: CASSVAGTGIYGYTF
DNA: TGTGCCAGCAGTGTAGCGGGTACAGGGATCTATGGCTACACCTTC
length: 15
J: TRBJ1-2
D: -
size: -
V: TRBV25-1

CDR3: CAWSEAGGGYTF
DNA: TGTGCCTGGAGTGAGGCAGGGGGTGGCTACACCTTC
length: 12
J: TRBJ1-2
D: TRBD1
size: few
V: TRBV30

CDR3: CASIERGGRYEQFF
DNA: TGTGCCAGTATAGAGCGGGGGGGCAGGTATGAGCAGTTCTTC
length: 14
J: TRBJ2-1
D: TRBD2
size: -
V: TRBV19

CDR3: CAWSQGQNMNTEAFF
DNA: TGTGCCTGGAGCCAGGGACAGAATATGAACACTGAAGCTTTCTTT
length: 15
J: TRBJ1-1
D: TRBD1
size: -
V: TRBV30

CDR3: CASSPGSPSTNEKLFF
DNA: TGTGCCAGCAGTCCCGGAAGCCCCTCAACTAATGAAAAACTGTTTTTT
length: 16
J: TRBJ1-4
D: -
size: few
V: TRBV2

CDR3: CSVEENYGYTF
DNA: TGCAGCGTTGAGGAGAACTATGGCTACACCTTC
length: 11
J: TRBJ1-2
D: -
size: -
V: TRBV29-1

CDR3: CASSIDRRLPLGSYNEQFF
DNA: TGTGCCAGTAGTATAGATCGGAGACTCCCCTTAGGCTCCTACAATGAGCAGTTCTTC
length: 19
J: TRBJ2-1
D: -
size: -
V: TRBV19

CDR3: CASDIAGGRTDTQYF
DNA: TGTGCCAGCGATATAGCGGGGGGCCGCACAGATACGCAGTATTTT
length: 15
J: TRBJ2-3
D: TRBD2
size: few
V: TRBV2

CDR3: CSVGTEGSWETQYF
DNA: TGCAGCGTTGGGACTGAGGGGAGCTGGGAGACCCAGTACTTC
length: 14
J: TRBJ2-5
D: -
size: -
V: TRBV29-1

CDR3: CSAERGFEAFF
DNA: TGCAGTGCGGAAAGGGGTTTTGAGGCTTTCTTT
length: 11
J: TRBJ1-1
D: -
size: -
V: TRBV20-1

CDR3: CASSFGGAGANVLTF
DNA: TGTGCCAGCAGCTTTGGGGGCGCTGGGGCCAACGTCCTGACTTTC
length: 15
J: TRBJ2-6
D: -
size: -
V: TRBV7-2

CDR3: CASSSRPSTDTQYF
DNA: TGTGCCAGCTCATCTCGGCCTAGCACAGATACGCAGTATTTT
length: 14
J: TRBJ2-3
D: -
size: -
V: TRBV18

CDR3: CASSSTGPLLF
DNA: TGTGCCAGCAGTTCTACCGGACCGCTTCTTTTT
length: 11
J: TRBJ1-4
D: -
size: many
V: TRBV2

CDR3: CASSARGGQETQYF
DNA: TGTGCCAGCAGCGCCCGAGGAGGTCAAGAGACCCAGTACTTC
length: 14
J: TRBJ2-5
D: -
size: -
V: TRBV7-3